These 25 T cell receptor beta chains originate from one sample sequenced in a study of cytomegalovirus exposure and HLA in healthy donors (TCRdb year 2017). Library preparation was by the immunoSEQ multiplex PCR assay. For the multiplex PCR, a mixture combining 60 forward primers for TCR Vbeta segments and 13 reverse primers for TCR Jbeta segments was used. TCRdb re-hosts the immuneACCESS table, in-frame sequences only. Its copies lack some clones; in the studies checked, an unresolved V gene accounts for under half of them, and the cause for the rest is not known. Within this sample are 100,000 or so clones, with roughly 80% of them counted one time only. The ten biggest clones cover around a tenth of the sample. What was sequenced was PBMCs. These receptors were collected from a man aged 25 to 40 in good health and CMV-seropositive.

The chain couples TRBV28 to TRBJ2-5; 7 nucleotides match TRBD1. This CDR3 spans 14 amino acids. Germline V gene lookup returns CDR1 MDHEN and CDR2 SYDVKM. V was clipped by 5 bases and J by 5 bases; unmatched bases: 8. The CDR3 nucleotides read TGTGCCAGCAGTACACGGACAGGTTTTGAGACCCAGTACTTC. Translation: CASSTRTGFETQYF.

Notes on this clone: Compared with germline, one end of the junction differs, possibly owing to a read error. The chain uses TRBV2 and TRBJ2-7; 12 nucleotides agree with TRBD2. CDR3 length: 13 amino acids. The germline V gene has CDR1 SNHLY and CDR2 FYNNEI. Here the CDR3 reads CASNPTSGGSLCF. DNA for the CDR3: TGTGCCAGCAATCCTACTAGCGGGGGGTCGTTGTGCTTC.

The genes are TRBV4-2 and TRBJ1-6; the D is unclear. Trimming stripped 0 bases from V and 14 bases from J, with 14 bases between. In germline, CDR1 is LGHNA, CDR2 YNFKEQ. CDR3 length equals 14 residues. For the CDR3, the DNA is TGTGCCAGCAGCCAAGAGCCCTACCCCCACGCCCTCCACTTT. This translates into CASSQEPYPHALHF.

The chain employs TRBV19 and TRBJ2-1; 7 nucleotides agree with TRBD2. V lost 2 bases to trimming and J lost 0 bases; unmatched junction nucleotides: 10. Germline V CDR1 and CDR2: LNHDA, SQIVND (reference sequence). This CDR3 comprises 18 residues. CDR3 loop: CASSITPMGGDSYNEQFF. CDR3 DNA sequence: TGTGCCAGTAGTATAACTCCTATGGGAGGGGACTCCTACAATGAGCAGTTCTTC.

This clone has just a few counts. The V call is TRBV2, the J call TRBJ1-3, with TRBD1 matching over 8 bases. The CDR3 length is 17 residues. V lost 5 bases and J lost 2; bases outside the gene matches: 11. Looked up from germline, CDR1 is SNHLY and CDR2 is FYNNEI. The CDR3: CASSQSPWTGPGNTIYF. The CDR3 DNA reads TGTGCCAGCAGTCAGAGCCCATGGACAGGGCCTGGAAACACCATATATTTT.

This chain connects TRBV28 to TRBJ1-2; 7 bases align to TRBD1. Germline V gene sequence: CDR1 MDHEN, CDR2 SYDVKM. V lost 6 bases to trimming and J lost 4 bases; unmatched junction nucleotides: 5. The CDR3 totals 13 residues. The CDR3 reads CASSSGTVYGYTF. The CDR3, as DNA: TGTGCCAGCAGCTCCGGGACAGTCTATGGCTACACCTTC.

Regarding this clone: The junction shows a germline mismatch at one end, possibly a read error. V is TRBV7-3 and J is TRBJ1-6; 7 bases are a match to TRBD1. CDR1 is SGHTA and CDR2 is FQGTGA in the germline V gene. The CDR3 length is 12 residues. This CDR3 is CASSDPPGQLLF. The CDR3 DNA reads as TGTGCCAGCAGCGATCCTCCGGGACAGCTCCTCTTT. Together with reference TRBV7-3 and TRBJ1-6, the CDR3 gives the full variable domain: GAGVSQTPSNKVTEKGKYVELRCDPISGHTALYWYRQSLGQGPEFLIYFQGTGAADDSGLPNDRFFAVRPEGSVSTLKIQRTERGDSAVYLCASSDPPGQLLFGNGTRLTVT.

This chain joins TRBV4-2 and TRBJ1-4; the match to TRBD1 covers 7 bases. J gave up 4 bases and V 4 bases, and 6 bases lay outside the gene matches. This CDR3 contains 15 residues. CDR1 and CDR2 (germline): LGHNA, YNFKEQ. As DNA, the CDR3 is TGTGCCAGCAGCCCGACCGGGACAGTTAATGAAAAACTGTTTTTT. This sequence encodes CASSPTGTVNEKLFF.

V is TRBV6-5 and J is TRBJ1-5; TRBD1 matches at 8 bases. This CDR3 region has 16 residues. J was trimmed by 6 bases and V by 2 bases; bases with no gene match: 9. Germline V gene sequence: CDR1 MNHEY, CDR2 SVGAGI. The chain's CDR3 is CASSYLRRQGIQPQHF. CDR3 bases: TGTGCCAGCAGTTACCTCCGTAGACAGGGGATTCAGCCCCAGCATTTT.

This chain connects TRBV2 to TRBJ2-2; no firm D call. V was trimmed by 5 bases and J by 0 bases, leaving 10 bases between them. The CDR3 runs to 15 residues. The V gene's germline CDR1 is SNHLY and CDR2 FYNNEI. CDR3 residues: CASSPWATNTGELFF. The CDR3 nucleotides read TGTGCCAGCAGTCCGTGGGCCACGAACACCGGGGAGCTGTTTTTT.

This CDR3 reads CASSLRTGNYGYTF. In DNA, the CDR3 is TGTGCCAGCAGCTTAAGGACAGGAAACTATGGCTACACCTTC. This sequence joins TRBV9 and TRBJ1-2, with TRBD1 matching over 7 bases. CDR1 is SGDLS, CDR2 YYNGEE, per germline. J lost 2 bases, V lost 4 bases, and 5 bases had no gene match. The CDR3 sequence is 14 residues long.

The chain combines TRBV5-8 with TRBJ1-1, with D hard to call. Germline V CDR1 and CDR2: SGHTS, YDEGEE. The CDR3 length is 14 residues. Trimming cost V 5 bases and J 1 base, with 12 bases left between them. The CDR3 DNA sequence: TGTGCCAGCAGGTTAACAGCCCAGAACACTGAAGCTTTCTTT. Translated: CASRLTAQNTEAFF.

The chain carries TRBV5-1 and TRBJ2-5; 11 bases line up with TRBD1. The DNA end is a closer match to TRBJ2-7, so the J assignment may be wrong. The CDR3 consists of 16 residues. The germline V gene encodes CDR1 SGHRS and CDR2 YFSETQ. As DNA, the CDR3 is TGCGCCAGCAGCTCTAACCCGGGACAGGGGGCCTACGAGCAGTACTTC. The encoded protein is CASSSNPGQGAYEQYF.

The chain has TRBV30 and TRBJ1-3, with D uncertain. With 3 bases removed from V and 3 bases from J, the gap between germline ends came to 9 bases. The length of the CDR3 is 13 residues. Germline CDR1 is GTSNPN and CDR2 is SVGIG (reference sequence). CDR3: CAWSEEGGNTIYF. CDR3 in DNA: TGTGCCTGGAGCGAGGAAGGTGGAAACACCATATATTTT.

The chain recombines TRBV5-1 with TRBJ2-7, with D possibly TRBD2 on 6 matching bases. Germline V gene data show CDR1 as SGHRS and CDR2 as YFSETQ. The length of the CDR3 is 16 residues. The V end lost 4 bases, the J end lost 1 base, and 18 bases lay between the germline ends. The CDR3 DNA follows: TGCGCCAGCAGCCCCGCTGTTGGGGGGAGTTCCTACGAGCAGTACTTC. As protein: CASSPAVGGSSYEQYF.

V is TRBV2 and J is TRBJ2-1, with 7 bases aligning to TRBD2. Germline V lookup: CDR1 SNHLY, CDR2 FYNNEI. The J segment lost 4 bases and the V segment lost 8 bases, leaving 5 bases of the junction unmatched. CDR3 length: 13 amino acids. The CDR3: CASGAGVYNEQFF. Here the CDR3 DNA reads TGTGCCAGCGGGGCGGGAGTTTACAATGAGCAGTTCTTC.

V gene TRBV19 combines with J gene TRBJ2-3; 10 bases line up with TRBD2. Trimming cost V 9 bases and J 3 bases; bases outside gene matches: 9. Germline V gene sequence: CDR1 LNHDA, CDR2 SQIVND (reference sequence). The CDR3 covers 15 residues. DNA of the CDR3: TGTGCCAGCCGGACGAGCGGGGGGGTAACAGATACGCAGTATTTT. Its translation is CASRTSGGVTDTQYF.

V gene TRBV7-3 combines with J gene TRBJ2-3; 8 bases are a match to TRBD2. The CDR3 has 19 residues. After removal of 0 bases from V and 0 bases from J, the junction contained 11 bases not matched to a gene. CDR1 is SGHTA and CDR2 is FQGTGA in the germline V gene. The CDR3 nucleotides are TGTGCCAGCAGCTTAACTCCTTGGCGGGGGGTTACTAGCACAGATACGCAGTATTTT. Residues: CASSLTPWRGVTSTDTQYF.

This clone has a single count. The chain couples TRBV28 to TRBJ2-1; TRBD2 matches at 14 bases. Per the germline V gene, CDR1 is MDHEN and CDR2 is SYDVKM. Trimming at V came to 7 bases and at J to 6 bases, leaving 5 bases not matched to a gene. The CDR3 extends over 15 amino acids. CDR3 coding DNA: TGTGCCAGCACGCCGGGACTAGCGGGGGTCAATGAGCAGTTCTTC. Its protein is CASTPGLAGVNEQFF.

This clone has a handful of counts. J is TRBJ1-2 and V is TRBV6-1; a weak D match, TRBD1 (5 bases). Germline-derived CDR1 and CDR2 are MNHNS and SASEGT. The CDR3 contains 15 residues. V dropped 2 bases and J dropped 4 bases, with 14 bases sitting between them. The CDR3 coding sequence is TGTGCCAGCAGTGAATTTGTGGGGCCTGGCTATGGCTACACCTTC. Its translation is CASSEFVGPGYGYTF.

The V and J genes are TRBV2 and TRBJ2-7, with D unresolved. Germline-derived CDR1 and CDR2 are SNHLY and FYNNEI. Deletions cut 8 bases from V and 0 bases from J, with 11 bases between. CDR3 length: 13 residues. CDR3 amino acids: CASEAESSYEQYF. The CDR3 DNA reads as TGTGCCAGCGAGGCTGAAAGCTCCTACGAGCAGTACTTC.

The chain joins TRBV7-8 to TRBJ2-3; 7 bases line up with TRBD1. The germline V gene has CDR1 SGHVS and CDR2 FQNEAQ. V shed 5 bases, J shed 6 bases, and the junction held 8 bases outside the gene matches. The length of the CDR3 is 14 residues. In DNA form, the CDR3 reads TGTGCCAGCAGCACAAGGACAGGTCGGGATACGCAGTATTTT. Protein product: CASSTRTGRDTQYF.

The CDR3 spells CASSAPGGKTQYF. The CDR3, as DNA: TGTGCCAGCAGCGCTCCGGGGGGGAAGACCCAGTACTTC. The chain joins TRBV5-4 to TRBJ2-5, with 8 bases identical to TRBD2. Germline V gives CDR1 SGHNT, CDR2 YYREEE (reference sequence). This CDR3 is built from 13 residues. The junction had 5 bases not matched to a gene; V was cut back by 4 bases and J by 6 bases.

This chain links TRBV27 with TRBJ1-4, with D maybe TRBD1 (5 bases). This CDR3 has 17 residues. Trimming took 3 bases from V and 7 from J, leaving 21 bases between them. CDR1 is MNHEY and CDR2 is SMNVEV in the germline V gene (reference sequence). Here the CDR3 reads CASSFRPPGSRAEKLFF. CDR3 DNA sequence: TGTGCCAGCAGTTTTCGCCCACCCGGGAGCAGGGCTGAAAAACTGTTTTTT.

The chain is built from TRBV7-3 and TRBJ2-1; TRBD1 might be the D (8 bases). The V end lost 4 bases, the J end lost 5 bases, and 21 bases lay between the germline ends. Germline V gives CDR1 SGHTA, CDR2 FQGTGA. The CDR3 spans 17 residues. CDR3 in amino acids: CASSSQGGAGSHNEQFF. The CDR3, as DNA: TGTGCCAGCAGCTCACAGGGGGGGGCAGGGTCCCACAATGAGCAGTTCTTC.